This T cell receptor beta chain was documented in a study of T-cell memory formation after mild COVID-19. Study context: Clusters were largely donor specific. Study-wide points: Clones that got smaller from day 15 to 85 had even CD4/CD8, while clones growing later tipped toward CD4+. CM and EM subsets held most contracting CD4+ clones; EMRA held CD8+ ones.

Constant-segment primers and 5'RACE yielded cDNA libraries for TCR alpha and TCR beta, each carrying sample barcodes and UMIs. TCRdb re-analysed the 5' RACE reads in MiXCR, keeping a single row per CDR3 protein. The table lists 350,000 to 500,000 distinct CDR3 sequences, 20% to 30% of them singletons, with around 12% in the top ten. V dropped 1 base and J dropped 6 bases, with 12 bases sitting between them. The germline gives CDR1 SGHVS, CDR2 FNYEAQ. CDR3 length equals 15 residues. Concerning this clonotype itself: Its target is not known.

This clonotype was obtained from an adult woman who had mild COVID-19 (a few samples of this study predate the infection). Cell type and time point are not known. This rearrangement joins TRBV7-6 to TRBJ2-2; D is tentatively TRBD1 or TRBD2 (5 bases each). The material sequenced was PBMCs or a T cell subset sorted from them (not recorded which). This chain's CDR3 is CASSLDGASAGELFF. The CDR3, as DNA: TGTGCCAGCAGCTTAGACGGGGCCTCGGCCGGGGAGCTGTTTTTT.